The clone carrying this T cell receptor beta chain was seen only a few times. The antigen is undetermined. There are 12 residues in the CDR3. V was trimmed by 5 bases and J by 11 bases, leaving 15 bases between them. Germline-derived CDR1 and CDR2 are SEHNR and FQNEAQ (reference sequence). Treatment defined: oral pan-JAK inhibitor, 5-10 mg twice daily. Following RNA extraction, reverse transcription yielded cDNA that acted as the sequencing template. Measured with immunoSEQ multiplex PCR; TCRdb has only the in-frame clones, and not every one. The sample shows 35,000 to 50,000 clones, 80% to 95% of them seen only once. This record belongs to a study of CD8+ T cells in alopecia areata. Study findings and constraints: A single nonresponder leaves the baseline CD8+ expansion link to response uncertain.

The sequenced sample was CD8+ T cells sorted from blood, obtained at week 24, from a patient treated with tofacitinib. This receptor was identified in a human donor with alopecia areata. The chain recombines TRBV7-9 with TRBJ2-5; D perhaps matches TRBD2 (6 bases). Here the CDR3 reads CASSPGVGEQYF. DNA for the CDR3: TGTGCCAGCAGCCCGGGAGTGGGCGAACAGTACTTC.